This T cell receptor beta chain came from a study of PD-L1 blockade in urothelial cancer. The junction had 5 bases not matched to a gene; V was cut back by 2 bases and J by 2 bases. Germline V gene sequence: CDR1 LNHDA, CDR2 SQIVND (reference sequence). The CDR3 consists of 15 residues. TCRdb's table, derived via immunoSEQ multiplex PCR, lists solely in-frame clones and lacks some. The sample holds 70,000 to 90,000 clones, more than 70% seen once. Described time point: pretreatment peripheral blood. The input for sequencing was PBMCs, taken around atezolizumab (anti-PD-L1) treatment. The V gene is TRBV19, the J gene TRBJ2-7; 8 positions agree with TRBD2. This TCR was recovered from a man in his sixties with urothelial cancer. The CDR3 nucleotides read TGTGCCAGTAGTATAACAGCGGGAGACGCCTACGAGCAGTACTTC. Protein: CASSITAGDAYEQYF.